The present TCR beta chain was sequenced within a study of T cell responses to AZD1222 COVID-19 vaccine. The study, taken as a whole, reports: AZD1222 recipients seropositive at baseline numbered only 6 or 7. Clonal diversity may have been underestimated in mostly white British donors.

As to this clone: Antigen specificity is unknown.

Method: immunoSEQ multiplex PCR; TCRdb's copy keeps in-frame clones and lacks some. The repertoire holds 100,000 to 150,000 clones, about 90% seen once, with 5.4% in the top ten. CDR3 length: 11 amino acids. V was shortened by 8 bases and J by 2 bases, with 5 bases between the two germline ends. Germline V gene sequence: CDR1 MNHEY, CDR2 SMNVEV (reference sequence). The clonotype originates from an adult in good health. The gene calls are TRBV27 and TRBJ2-3; D not resolved. Sequences were derived from peripheral blood, sampled on day 0 of AZD1222 vaccination. Here the CDR3 reads CASRLTDTQYF. CDR3 DNA sequence: TGTGCCAGCCGCCTCACAGATACGCAGTATTTT.